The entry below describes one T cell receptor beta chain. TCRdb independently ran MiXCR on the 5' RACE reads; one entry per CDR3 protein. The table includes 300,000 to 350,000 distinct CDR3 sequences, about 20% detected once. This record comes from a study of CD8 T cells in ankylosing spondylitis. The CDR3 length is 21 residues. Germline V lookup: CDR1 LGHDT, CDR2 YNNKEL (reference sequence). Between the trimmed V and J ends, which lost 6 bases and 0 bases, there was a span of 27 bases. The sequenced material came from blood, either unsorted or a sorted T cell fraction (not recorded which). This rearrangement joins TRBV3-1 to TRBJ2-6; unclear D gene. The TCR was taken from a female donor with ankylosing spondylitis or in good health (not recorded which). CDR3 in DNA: TGTGCCAGCAGGCCCTATGCCCCCGGAGCGACACTCTACTCTGGGGCCAACGTCCTGACTTTC. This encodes CASRPYAPGATLYSGANVLTF.